The 11 T cell receptor beta chains below all came from one sample that was sequenced in a study of early T cells in non-severe SARS-CoV-2 infection. TCRdb re-derived calls from the 5' RACE reads in MiXCR, one entry per CDR3 protein. The table has roughly 72,000 distinct CDR3 sequences, around 12% seen once. The sample consisted of whole blood, taken at baseline. The receptors were sampled from an adult who was a healthcare worker with PCR-confirmed SARS-CoV-2 infection or an uninfected control (not recorded which).

This chain joins TRBV28 and TRBJ2-7; D may be TRBD1 (5 bases). The CDR3 contains 13 residues. Deletions cut 3 bases from V and 1 base from J, with 7 bases between. Germline CDR1 and CDR2: MDHEN and SYDVKM. The CDR3 bases are TGTGCCAGCAGTTTGCAGGGATCCTACGAGCAGTACTTC. Protein: CASSLQGSYEQYF.

The table lists this clonotype with a few counts. V and J are TRBV12-3 or TRBV12-4 and TRBJ2-7; 12 bases map to TRBD1. Unmatched junction bases numbered 10, after V lost 6 bases and J lost 7 bases. The CDR3 spans 15 residues. The DNA for the CDR3 is TGTGCCAGCAGGGCGACGGGACAGGGGGCTGGGGAGCAGTACTTC. This sequence encodes CASRATGQGAGEQYF.

This clonotype was counted a few times. The chain has TRBV28 and TRBJ2-7, with 9 bases lining up with TRBD1. Germline values: CDR1 MDHEN, CDR2 SYDVKM. Trimming removed 8 bases from V and 3 bases from J; junction bases left unmatched: 5. The CDR3 is 13 residues long. The CDR3 sequence: CASEPGQGYEQYF. DNA for the CDR3: TGTGCCAGCGAACCGGGACAGGGCTACGAGCAGTACTTC.

The V call is TRBV29-1, the J call TRBJ2-3; 8 positions match TRBD2. This CDR3 is 15 amino acids long. Germline V gene data show CDR1 as SQVTM and CDR2 as ANQGSEA. V was clipped by 5 bases and J by 1 base; unmatched bases: 8. Written as DNA, the CDR3 is TGCAGCGTTCTCTGGGATAGCGGGGGCACAGATACGCAGTATTTT. Translation: CSVLWDSGGTDTQYF.

This chain uses TRBV4-3 with TRBJ1-6; possibly TRBD1 for D (6 bases). Germline values: CDR1 LGHNA, CDR2 YSLEER. The CDR3 spans 13 residues. Trimming pared 1 base from V and 10 bases from J, leaving 8 bases between. CDR3 sequence (DNA): TGCGCCAGCAGCCAAGTAGGGGGATCACCCCTCCACTTT. Translated, it gives CASSQVGGSPLHF.

This chain joins TRBV4-2 and TRBJ2-5; 7 bases map to TRBD1. There are 15 residues in the CDR3. CDR1 and CDR2 (germline): LGHNA, YNFKEQ. V lost 0 bases to trimming and J lost 2 bases; unmatched junction nucleotides: 3. CDR3: CASSQDRRGQETQYF. The CDR3 nucleotides are TGTGCCAGCAGCCAAGATCGCAGGGGGCAAGAGACCCAGTACTTC.

The J gene is TRBJ1-6, the V gene TRBV11-2; D is possibly TRBD1 (5 bases). The CDR3 totals 15 residues. The germline CDR1 and CDR2 sequences are SGHAT and FQNNGV. V lost 5 bases, J lost 4 bases, and 12 bases lay in between. The CDR3 DNA follows: TGTGCCAGCAGCACCGACGGGGGGTATAATTCACCCCTCCACTTT. Translated: CASSTDGGYNSPLHF.

This clonotype has a count of ten or more. CDR3 sequence (DNA): TGTGCCAGCTCGCCGGCAACAGGGGGTGAAGAGCAGTACTTC. Its protein is CASSPATGGEEQYF. This chain uses TRBV18 with TRBJ2-7; 8 bases are a match to TRBD1. Germline CDR1 reads KGHSH; CDR2 reads LQKENI. With V trimmed by 6 bases and J by 7 bases, 11 bases remained unmatched. The CDR3 has 14 amino acids.

Ten or more counts support this clonotype. The chain employs TRBV25-1 and TRBJ2-3; 9 nucleotides agree with TRBD1. V lost 3 bases to trimming and J lost 4 bases; unmatched junction nucleotides: 8. Germline V gene data show CDR1 as MGHDK and CDR2 as SYGVNS. The CDR3 loop spans 16 amino acids. Written as DNA, the CDR3 is TGTGCCAGCAGTGACCCCCGGGGACAGGGCCCAGATACGCAGTATTTT. It encodes CASSDPRGQGPDTQYF. The full variable domain, its missing parts supplied by reference TRBV25-1 and TRBJ2-3, is EADIYQTPRYLVIGTGKKITLECSQTMGHDKMYWYQQDPGMELHLIHYSYGVNSTEKGDLSSESTVSRIRTEHFPLTLESARPSHTSQYLCASSDPRGQGPDTQYFGPGTRLTVL.

V gene TRBV11-2 combines with J gene TRBJ2-7; D is unclear. The V and J ends lost 2 bases and 4 bases respectively, with 6 bases between them. CDR1 is SGHAT and CDR2 is FQNNGV in the germline V gene. CDR3 length: 12 amino acids. CDR3 in DNA: TGTGCCAGCAGCTTAAATCGTTACGAGCAGTACTTC. This gives the protein CASSLNRYEQYF.

This clonotype was observed many times. V gene TRBV7-2 combines with J gene TRBJ1-1, with D tentatively TRBD1 (5 bases). This CDR3 contains 14 residues. Germline V gene sequence: CDR1 SGHTA, CDR2 FQGNSA. CDR3 DNA sequence: TGTGCAAGGCAGGCCGGGGGTACGGGCACTGAAGCTTTCTTT. Amino acids: CARQAGGTGTEAFF.